This T cell receptor beta chain is from a study of cytomegalovirus exposure and HLA in healthy donors. Points from the study as a whole: Most TCR sequences showed up rarely, but some public TCRs showed up in many donors. According to reports, the classifier identified cytomegalovirus status with high specificity and sensitivity.

This clone occurred once. The antigen is undetermined. The V gene's germline CDR1 is MNHEY and CDR2 SVGAGI. The CDR3 length is 15 residues. J gave up 6 bases and V 2 bases, and 6 bases lay outside the gene matches. Assay: immunoSEQ multiplex PCR; the TCRdb copy retains only in-frame clones and omits some. The sample carries more than 45,000 clones, about 93% recorded once. This chain connects TRBV6-5 to TRBJ2-1; 8 positions match TRBD1. The receptor comes from a man in his late teens or twenties in good health and CMV-seronegative. The sequencing input was PBMCs. CDR3 sequence: CASSYVGQGGNEQFF. For the CDR3, the DNA is TGTGCCAGCAGTTACGTCGGACAGGGCGGCAATGAGCAGTTCTTC.